Listed here are 16 T cell receptor beta chains from one sample, sequenced in a study of blood T cell repertoires in COVID-19. The repertoire was sequenced with immunoSEQ multiplex PCR; TCRdb's copy has only in-frame clones and lacks some. This table holds roughly 200,000 clones, approximately 90% found once. The sample consisted of PBMCs or T cells enriched from blood (not recorded which). Source of these receptors: a woman younger than 45 who had recovered from COVID-19.

The chain combines TRBV9 with TRBJ2-1, with D tentatively TRBD2 (7 bases). This CDR3 comprises 13 residues. Per the germline V gene, CDR1 is SGDLS and CDR2 is YYNGEE. Trimming took off 0 bases at V and 7 bases at J, with 8 bases between the two ends. The CDR3 DNA reads as TGTGCCAGCAGCGTAGAGGGGGGGAATGAGCAGTTCTTC. It yields the protein CASSVEGGNEQFF.

This chain joins TRBV19 and TRBJ2-2; 11 nucleotides agree with TRBD2. There are 15 residues in the CDR3. J lost 7 bases, V lost 6 bases, and 7 bases had no gene match. Germline CDR1 LNHDA, CDR2 SQIVND (reference sequence). CDR3: CASSLAGGSHGELFF. The CDR3 DNA sequence: TGTGCCAGTAGCCTAGCGGGGGGATCTCACGGGGAGCTGTTTTTT.

The chain links TRBV7-2 to TRBJ2-2; 7 nucleotides match TRBD2. V dropped 5 bases and J dropped 1; count of bases not matched to a gene: 4. The germline V gene encodes CDR1 SGHTA and CDR2 FQGNSA. This CDR3 comprises 15 residues. This CDR3 reads CASSPPGGNTGELFF. The CDR3 coding sequence is TGTGCCAGCAGCCCCCCGGGGGGGAACACCGGGGAGCTGTTTTTT. Drawing the rest from reference TRBV7-2 and TRBJ2-2, the complete variable domain is GAGVSQSPSNKVTEKGKDVELRCDPISGHTALYWYRQSLGQGLEFLIYFQGNSAPDKSGLPSDRFSAERTGGSVSTLTIQRTQQEDSAVYLCASSPPGGNTGELFFGEGSRLTVL.

The V and J genes are TRBV21-1 and TRBJ1-1; the table's D call, TRBD1, has no DNA check behind it. TRBV21-1 is assigned pseudogene status. The CDR3 sequence is 15 residues long. Written as DNA, the CDR3 is TGTGCCAGCAGCAAAGCGGGACAGGCCCTATTTGAAGCTTTCTTT. It codes for CASSKAGQALFEAFF.

The chain couples TRBV29-1 to TRBJ1-2; TRBD1 agrees at 7 bases. Trimming at V came to 6 bases and at J to 6 bases, leaving 10 bases not matched to a gene. The CDR3 loop spans 13 amino acids. Germline V gene lookup returns CDR1 SQVTM and CDR2 ANQGSEA. The CDR3 DNA reads as TGCAGCGTCCCGTCAGGGGGAGGCGATGGCTACACCTTC. Amino acids: CSVPSGGGDGYTF.

The J gene is TRBJ1-1, the V gene TRBV4-2; TRBD1 matches 7 bases. CDR1 LGHNA and CDR2 YNFKEQ come from the germline V gene. The length of the CDR3 is 17 residues. V dropped 0 bases and J dropped 5; count of bases not matched to a gene: 12. The CDR3 DNA reads TGTGCCAGCAGCCAAGACGCCTACAGGGGCTGGGATACTGAAGCTTTCTTT. Translation: CASSQDAYRGWDTEAFF.

V usage is TRBV2 and J usage is TRBJ2-1; 7 bases are shared with TRBD2. Germline assignment: CDR1 SNHLY and CDR2 FYNNEI. The CDR3 extends over 16 amino acids. V lost 2 bases, J lost 3 bases, and 7 bases stayed unmatched. The CDR3 loop is CASSEPRAGHYNEQFF. CDR3 DNA sequence: TGTGCCAGCAGTGAACCGCGAGCGGGGCACTACAATGAGCAGTTCTTC.

The chain employs TRBV18 and TRBJ2-3; TRBD1 is a possible D gene (5 bases). Germline CDR1 KGHSH, CDR2 LQKENI. V gave up 2 bases and J gave up 3 bases, with 12 bases separating them. The CDR3 covers 15 residues. The CDR3 reads CASSPGASDTDTQYF. CDR3 nucleotide sequence: TGTGCCAGCTCACCAGGGGCCAGCGATACAGATACGCAGTATTTT.

V usage is TRBV15 and J usage is TRBJ1-1; tentative D call: TRBD1 (6 bases). Germline V CDR1 and CDR2: LNHNV, YYDKDF (reference sequence). CDR3 length: 13 amino acids. The V and J ends lost 8 bases and 3 bases respectively, with 13 bases between them. This CDR3 reads CATSQQGDTEAFF. The CDR3 DNA sequence: TGTGCCACCTCCCAACAGGGAGACACTGAAGCTTTCTTT.

A single count supports this clone. The chain combines TRBV6-5 with TRBJ1-2; TRBD1 aligns across 8 bases. V lost 5 bases to trimming and J lost 6 bases; unmatched junction nucleotides: 11. The CDR3 covers 15 residues. Germline V gene lookup returns CDR1 MNHEY and CDR2 SVGAGI. The CDR3 region is CASSNGQGSLHGYTF. In DNA form, the CDR3 reads TGTGCCAGCAGTAACGGACAGGGTTCGTTACATGGCTACACCTTC.

The chain carries TRBV3-1 (or the pseudogene TRBV3-2) and TRBJ2-2; unclear D gene. Germline CDR1 and CDR2: LGHDT and YNNKEL (reference sequence). The length of the CDR3 is 14 residues. Trimming shortened V by 1 base and J by 5 bases, and 8 bases separated the two germline ends. CDR3 residues: CASSQVVATGELFF. Here the CDR3 DNA reads TGTGCCAGCAGCCAAGTGGTGGCAACCGGGGAGCTGTTTTTT.

This rearrangement joins TRBV10-3 to TRBJ2-3; 7 bases are shared with TRBD1. The length of the CDR3 is 16 residues. Germline CDR1 reads ENHRY; CDR2 reads SYGVKD. V shed 4 bases, J shed 0 bases, and the junction held 7 bases outside the gene matches. CDR3 nucleotides: TGTGCCATCAGTGGTCCGGGACAGAGTAGCACAGATACGCAGTATTTT. Its translation is CAISGPGQSSTDTQYF.

V is TRBV18 and J is TRBJ2-7; D might be TRBD1 (6 bases). Between the trimmed V and J ends, which lost 3 bases and 2 bases, there was a span of 11 bases. Looked up from germline, CDR1 is KGHSH and CDR2 is LQKENI. This CDR3 comprises 14 residues. As DNA, the CDR3 is TGTGCCAGCTCACCCTCAACAGGGACCTACGAGCAGTACTTC. This gives the protein CASSPSTGTYEQYF.

J is TRBJ1-5 and V is TRBV5-6; D not certain. The CDR3 is 15 amino acids. In germline, CDR1 is SGHDT, CDR2 YYEEEE. V was pared by 3 bases and J by 0 bases, with 10 bases between. Here the CDR3 DNA reads TGTGCCAGCAGCTCGGGATTCTATAGCAATCAGCCCCAGCATTTT. Translating gives CASSSGFYSNQPQHF.

The rearrangement uses TRBV20-1 and TRBJ1-2, with D perhaps matching TRBD1 (6 bases). This CDR3 contains 11 residues. CDR1 and CDR2 from the germline V gene are DFQATT and SNEGSKA (reference sequence). V was clipped by 6 bases and J by 8 bases, with 13 bases between them. CDR3 sequence reads: CSAGRGTGYTF. DNA for the CDR3: TGCAGTGCCGGGCGGGGGACAGGCTACACCTTC.

The sample holds a few counts of this clone. The same CDR3 arises from other DNA sequences in this sample as well. J is TRBJ1-2 and V is TRBV7-9, with TRBD1 as a possible D gene (5 bases). The CDR3 is made up of 15 amino acids. Trimming pared 0 bases from V and 0 bases from J, leaving 8 bases between. Germline V CDR1 and CDR2: SEHNR, FQNEAQ (reference sequence). The CDR3 nucleotides are TGTGCCAGCAGCTTAGCGGGGGGGACTAACTATGGCTACACCTTC. This sequence encodes CASSLAGGTNYGYTF.